This paragraph covers one T cell receptor beta chain sequence. Antigen specificity is unknown. This specimen comes from a study of cytomegalovirus exposure and HLA in healthy donors. Trimming at V came to 3 bases and at J to 5 bases, leaving 3 bases not matched to a gene. The CDR3 is made up of 13 amino acids. The V gene's germline CDR1 is SQVTM and CDR2 ANQGSEA. Both 60 Vbeta primers and 13 Jbeta primers went into the PCR. TCRdb keeps only in-frame clones here, not all; method: immunoSEQ multiplex PCR. The sample shows 150,000 to 200,000 clones, approximately 82% of them seen only once. Regarding the study as a whole: Earlier analysis yielded a pattern in which most TCR beta V segments were productive about 87% or about 30% of the time. There were some V segments, including TRBV6-2 and TRBV6-3, excluded as indistinguishable. Serostatus for CMV was the only available immune exposure information. In a later analysis, common viral pathogens appeared linked to several of the most significant clusters.

This chain links TRBV29-1 with TRBJ2-2; TRBD2 aligns across 7 bases. The origin of this receptor is a young woman in good health and CMV-seronegative. The sequenced sample was PBMCs. CDR3 region: CSVDQGGTGELFF. Here the CDR3 DNA reads TGCAGCGTTGACCAGGGAGGGACCGGGGAGCTGTTTTTT.